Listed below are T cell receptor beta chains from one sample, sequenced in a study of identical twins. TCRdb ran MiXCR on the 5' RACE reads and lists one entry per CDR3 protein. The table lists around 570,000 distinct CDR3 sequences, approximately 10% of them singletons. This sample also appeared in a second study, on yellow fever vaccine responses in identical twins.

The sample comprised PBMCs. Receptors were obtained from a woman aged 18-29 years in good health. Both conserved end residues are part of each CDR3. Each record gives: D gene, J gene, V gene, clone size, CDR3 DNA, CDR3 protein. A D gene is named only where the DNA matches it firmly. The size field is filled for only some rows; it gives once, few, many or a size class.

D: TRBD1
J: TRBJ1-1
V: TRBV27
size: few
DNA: TGTGCCAGCAGTTTATCGGGGACAGGGGGTTCTCTTGAAGCTTTCTTT
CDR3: CASSLSGTGGSLEAFF

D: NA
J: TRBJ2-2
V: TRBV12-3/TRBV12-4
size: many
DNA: TGTGCCAGCAGTTTAGCCCAGCCCGGGGAGCTGTTTTTT
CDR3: CASSLAQPGELFF

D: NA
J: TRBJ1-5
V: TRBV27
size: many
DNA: TGTGCCAGCGGTCGGGGTCAGCCCCAGCATTTT
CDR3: CASGRGQPQHF

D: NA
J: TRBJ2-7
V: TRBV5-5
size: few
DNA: TGTGCCAGCAGCTTAGGAGGAGGGACCCACTACGAGCAGTACTTC
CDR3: CASSLGGGTHYEQYF

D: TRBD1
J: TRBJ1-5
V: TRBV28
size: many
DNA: TGTGCCAGCATCGCAGGGGGTGGGGGCAATCAGCCCCAGCATTTT
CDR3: CASIAGGGGNQPQHF

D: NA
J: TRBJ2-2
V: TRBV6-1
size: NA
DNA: TGTGCCAGCGCACTGCGAAGGAACACCGGGGAGCTGTTTTTT
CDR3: CASALRRNTGELFF

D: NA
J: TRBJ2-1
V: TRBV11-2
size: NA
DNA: TGTGCCAGCAGCTTGGATGGGATCCACAATGAGCAGTTCTTC
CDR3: CASSLDGIHNEQFF

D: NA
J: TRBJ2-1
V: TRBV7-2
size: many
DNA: TGTGCCAGCAGCTTGGGGCAGGGGCTCAATGAGCAGTTCTTC
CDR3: CASSLGQGLNEQFF

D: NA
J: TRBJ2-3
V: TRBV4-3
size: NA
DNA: TGCGCCAGCAGCCATAGAAGCGGGACAGATACGCAGTATTTT
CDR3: CASSHRSGTDTQYF

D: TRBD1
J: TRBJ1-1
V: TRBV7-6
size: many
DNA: TGTGCCAGCAGCTCACAGGGGGGGATGAACACTGAAGCTTTCTTT
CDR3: CASSSQGGMNTEAFF

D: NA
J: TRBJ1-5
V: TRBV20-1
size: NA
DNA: TGCAGTGCTATAGAAGGGGGTAGCCGGTTGAAGCAGCCCCAGCATTTT
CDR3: CSAIEGGSRLKQPQHF

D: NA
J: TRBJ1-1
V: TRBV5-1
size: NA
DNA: TGCGCCAGCAGCTTGGACCCAGGGAACACTGAAGCTTTCTTT
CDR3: CASSLDPGNTEAFF

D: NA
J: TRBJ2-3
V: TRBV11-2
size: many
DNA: TGTGCCAGCAGCGAAGGGACTTCCCCCGCAGATACGCAGTATTTT
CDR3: CASSEGTSPADTQYF

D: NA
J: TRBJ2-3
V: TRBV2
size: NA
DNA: TGTGCCAGCAAGCGGTCGTTCACAGATACGCAGTATTTT
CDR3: CASKRSFTDTQYF

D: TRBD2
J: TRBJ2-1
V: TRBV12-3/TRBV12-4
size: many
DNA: TGTGCCAGCAGTGGGCTAGCGGGGGGTTATGGGAATGAGCAGTTCTTC
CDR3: CASSGLAGGYGNEQFF

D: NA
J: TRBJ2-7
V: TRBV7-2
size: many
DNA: TGTGCCAGCAGCTTTACCGGGGAAGGAGAAGAGCAGTACTTC
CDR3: CASSFTGEGEEQYF

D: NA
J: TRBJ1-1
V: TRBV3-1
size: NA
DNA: TGTGCCAGCAGCCAGGTCGGGAAGGGGAAAGCTTTCTTT
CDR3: CASSQVGKGKAFF

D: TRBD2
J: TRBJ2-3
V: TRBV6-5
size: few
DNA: TGTGCCAGCAGTTACCTGGCGGGGGGGGCCCCAGATACGCAGTATTTT
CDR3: CASSYLAGGAPDTQYF

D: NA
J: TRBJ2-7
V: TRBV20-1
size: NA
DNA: TGCAGTGCTCGGCGCGGTGAGCCCTACGAGCAGTACTTC
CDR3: CSARRGEPYEQYF

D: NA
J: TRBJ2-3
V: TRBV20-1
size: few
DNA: TGCAGTGCTAGAGATGGCCTGAGGGATACGCAGTATTTT
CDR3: CSARDGLRDTQYF

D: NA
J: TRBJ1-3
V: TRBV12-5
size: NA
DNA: TGTGCTAGTGGAGGCGGGGCTGGAAACACCATATATTTT
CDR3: CASGGGAGNTIYF

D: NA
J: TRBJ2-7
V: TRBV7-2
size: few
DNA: TGTGCCAGCAGCCCCGGGGGAGCGGCCTCCTACGAGCAGTACTTC
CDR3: CASSPGGAASYEQYF

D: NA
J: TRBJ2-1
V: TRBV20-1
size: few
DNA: TGCAGTGCCCCCCTGCGCGCGAGTAATGAGCAGTTCTTC
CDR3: CSAPLRASNEQFF

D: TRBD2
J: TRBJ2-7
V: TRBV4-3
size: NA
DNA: TGCGCCAGCAGCCAAACTAGCGGGAGTTACTACGAGCAGTACTTC
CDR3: CASSQTSGSYYEQYF

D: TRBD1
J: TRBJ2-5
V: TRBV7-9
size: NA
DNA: TGTGCCAGCAGTAGGTACGGGACAGAAGAGACCCAGTACTTC
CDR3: CASSRYGTEETQYF

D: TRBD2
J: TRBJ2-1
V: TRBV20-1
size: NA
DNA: TGCAGTGCTAATAGCGGGACCTCCTACAATGAGCAGTTCTTC
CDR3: CSANSGTSYNEQFF

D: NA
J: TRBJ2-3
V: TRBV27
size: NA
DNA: TGTGCCAGCAGTGGAGGAGGTTGGGATACGCAGTATTTT
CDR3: CASSGGGWDTQYF

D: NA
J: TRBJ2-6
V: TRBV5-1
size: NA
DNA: TGCGCCAGCAGCCCAACGACCAATTCTGGGGCCAACGTCCTGACTTTC
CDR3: CASSPTTNSGANVLTF

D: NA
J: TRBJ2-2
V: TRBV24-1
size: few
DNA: TGTGCCACCGCCGGGAGCGCTACGAACACCGGGGAGCTGTTTTTT
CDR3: CATAGSATNTGELFF

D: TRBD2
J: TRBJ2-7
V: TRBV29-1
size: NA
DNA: TGCAGCGTTATTAGCGGGAGGGCCCCCTACGAGCAGTACTTC
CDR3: CSVISGRAPYEQYF

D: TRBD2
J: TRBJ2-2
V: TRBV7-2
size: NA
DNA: TGTGCCAGCAGCTTAATCGCTAGCGGGGGGGCCAACACCGGGGAGCTGTTTTTT
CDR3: CASSLIASGGANTGELFF

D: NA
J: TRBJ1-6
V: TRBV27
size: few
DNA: TGTGCCAGCAGTTTTTCAGGGGTGGCTAATTCACCCCTCCACTTT
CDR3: CASSFSGVANSPLHF

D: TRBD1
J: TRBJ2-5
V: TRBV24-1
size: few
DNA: TGTGCCACGGGACAGGGGGCACAAGAGACCCAGTACTTC
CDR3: CATGQGAQETQYF

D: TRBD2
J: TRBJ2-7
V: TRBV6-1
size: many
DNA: TGTGCCAGCAGACCGAGCGGGGGAACCTACGAGCAGTACTTC
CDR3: CASRPSGGTYEQYF

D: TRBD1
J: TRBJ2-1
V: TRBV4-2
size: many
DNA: TGTGCCAGCAGCGCGACCGGGACAGGGCACAATGAGCAGTTCTTC
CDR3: CASSATGTGHNEQFF

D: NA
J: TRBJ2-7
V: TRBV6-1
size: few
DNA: TGTGCCAGTGCGCAGGGTGGAGGCCACGAGCAGTACTTC
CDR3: CASAQGGGHEQYF

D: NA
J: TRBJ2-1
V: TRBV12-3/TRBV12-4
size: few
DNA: TGTGCCAGCAGTACGATCGGGACCTCCTACAATGAGCAGTTCTTC
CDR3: CASSTIGTSYNEQFF

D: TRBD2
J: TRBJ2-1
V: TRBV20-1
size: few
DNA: TGCAGTGCTCGCGGGGGGGAGAGCTCCTACAATGAGCAGTTCTTC
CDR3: CSARGGESSYNEQFF

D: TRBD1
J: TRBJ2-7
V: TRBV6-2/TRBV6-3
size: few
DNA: TGTGCCAGCAGTTACCCGGGACAGGACTCCTACGAGCAGTACTTC
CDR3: CASSYPGQDSYEQYF